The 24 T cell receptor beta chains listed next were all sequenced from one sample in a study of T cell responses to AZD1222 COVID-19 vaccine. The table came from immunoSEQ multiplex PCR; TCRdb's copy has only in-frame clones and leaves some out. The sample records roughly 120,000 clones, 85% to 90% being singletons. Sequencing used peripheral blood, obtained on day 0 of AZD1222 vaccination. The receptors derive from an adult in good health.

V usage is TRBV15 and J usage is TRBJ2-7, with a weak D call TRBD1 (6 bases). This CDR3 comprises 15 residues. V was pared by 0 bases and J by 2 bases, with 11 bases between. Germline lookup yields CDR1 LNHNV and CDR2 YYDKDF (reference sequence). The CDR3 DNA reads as TGTGCCACCAGCAGAGAACAGGGTCCCACCTACGAGCAGTACTTC. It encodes CATSREQGPTYEQYF.

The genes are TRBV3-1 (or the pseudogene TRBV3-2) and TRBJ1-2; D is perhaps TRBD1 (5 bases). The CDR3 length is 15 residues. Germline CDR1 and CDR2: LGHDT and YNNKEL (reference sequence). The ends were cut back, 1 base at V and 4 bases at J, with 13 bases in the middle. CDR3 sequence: CASSQVFRDLYGYTF. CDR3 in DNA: TGTGCCAGCAGCCAAGTTTTCAGGGATCTCTATGGCTACACCTTC.

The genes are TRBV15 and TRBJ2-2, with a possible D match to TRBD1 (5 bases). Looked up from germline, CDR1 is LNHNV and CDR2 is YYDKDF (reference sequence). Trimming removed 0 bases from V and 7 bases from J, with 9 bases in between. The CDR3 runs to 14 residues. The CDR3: CATSRDGRGGELFF. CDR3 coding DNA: TGTGCCACCAGCAGAGACGGAAGGGGCGGGGAGCTGTTTTTT. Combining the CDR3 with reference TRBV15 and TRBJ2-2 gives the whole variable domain DAMVIQNPRYQVTQFGKPVTLSCSQTLNHNVMYWYQQKSSQAPKLLFHYYDKDFNNEADTPDNFQSRRPNTSFCFLDIRSPGLGDTAMYLCATSRDGRGGELFFGEGSRLTVL.

The CDR3 spells CASSAGQPRGYGYTF. CDR3 coding DNA: TGCGCCAGCAGCGCCGGACAGCCCAGGGGCTATGGCTACACCTTC. V and J are TRBV5-1 and TRBJ1-2; possible D gene TRBD1, 6 bases. Germline CDR1 is SGHRS and CDR2 is YFSETQ. This CDR3 contains 15 residues. V lost 4 bases and J lost 4, with 17 bases in between.

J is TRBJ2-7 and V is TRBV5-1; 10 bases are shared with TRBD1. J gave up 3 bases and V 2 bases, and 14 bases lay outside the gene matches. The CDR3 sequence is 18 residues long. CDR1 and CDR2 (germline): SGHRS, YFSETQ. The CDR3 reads CASSFGQGGTPRDYEQYF. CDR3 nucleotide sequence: TGCGCCAGCAGCTTTGGACAGGGGGGAACTCCTAGGGACTACGAGCAGTACTTC.

CDR3 DNA: TGTGCCAGTAGTAACGACAGCTACGAGCAGTACTTC. It translates to CASSNDSYEQYF. V and J are TRBV19 and TRBJ2-7; maybe TRBD1 (5 bases). This CDR3 comprises 12 residues. Germline CDR1 and CDR2: LNHDA and SQIVND (reference sequence). Trimming took off 4 bases at V and 3 bases at J, with 7 bases between the two ends.

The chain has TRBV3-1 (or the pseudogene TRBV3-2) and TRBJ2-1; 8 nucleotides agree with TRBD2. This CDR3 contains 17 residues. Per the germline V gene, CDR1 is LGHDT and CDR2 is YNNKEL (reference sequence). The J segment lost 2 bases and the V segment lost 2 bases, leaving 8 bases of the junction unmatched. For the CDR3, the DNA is TGTGCCAGCAGCCAATGGGGGCGGGAGGCCCCCTACAATGAGCAGTTCTTC. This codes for CASSQWGREAPYNEQFF.

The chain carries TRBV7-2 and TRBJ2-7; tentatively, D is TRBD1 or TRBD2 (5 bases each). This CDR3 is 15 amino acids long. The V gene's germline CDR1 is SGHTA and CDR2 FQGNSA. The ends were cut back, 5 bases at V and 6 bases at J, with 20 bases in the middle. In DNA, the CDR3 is TGTGCCAGCAGCCCAGCCTCGGGACGGTCGGGCGAGCAGTACTTC. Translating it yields CASSPASGRSGEQYF.

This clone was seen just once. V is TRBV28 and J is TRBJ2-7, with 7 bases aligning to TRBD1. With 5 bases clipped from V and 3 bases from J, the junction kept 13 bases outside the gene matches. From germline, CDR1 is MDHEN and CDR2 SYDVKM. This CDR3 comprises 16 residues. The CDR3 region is CASSNHRGPPVYEQYF. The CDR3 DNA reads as TGTGCCAGCAGTAACCACAGGGGCCCCCCCGTCTACGAGCAGTACTTC.

The CDR3 DNA reads as TGTGCCAGCAGTCAAGGACGGTTCCCCGCAACTAATGAAAAACTGTTTTTT. Its protein product is CASSQGRFPATNEKLFF. V gene TRBV27 combines with J gene TRBJ1-4; D is unclear. Trimming shortened V by 5 bases and J by 0 bases, and 16 bases separated the two germline ends. Germline V gene data show CDR1 as MNHEY and CDR2 as SMNVEV (reference sequence). The CDR3 covers 17 residues.

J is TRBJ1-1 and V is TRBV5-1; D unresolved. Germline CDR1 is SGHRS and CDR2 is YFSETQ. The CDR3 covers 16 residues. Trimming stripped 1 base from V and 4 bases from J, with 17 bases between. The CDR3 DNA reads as TGCGCCAGCAGCTTGAACTGGGGAGGATTGGGCACTGAAGCTTTCTTT. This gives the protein CASSLNWGGLGTEAFF.

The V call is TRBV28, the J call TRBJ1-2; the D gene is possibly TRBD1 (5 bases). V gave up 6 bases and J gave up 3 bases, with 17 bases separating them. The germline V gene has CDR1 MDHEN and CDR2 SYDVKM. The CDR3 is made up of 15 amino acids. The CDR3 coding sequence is TGTGCCAGCAGCCTTTCAGAAACAGGTTACTATGGCTACACCTTC. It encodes CASSLSETGYYGYTF.

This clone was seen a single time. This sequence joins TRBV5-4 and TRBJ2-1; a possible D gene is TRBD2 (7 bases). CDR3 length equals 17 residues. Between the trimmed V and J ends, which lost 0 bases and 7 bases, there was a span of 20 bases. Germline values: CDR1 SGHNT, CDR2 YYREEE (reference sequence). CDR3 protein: CASSLAGGGGRQNEQFF. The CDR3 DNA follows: TGTGCCAGCAGCTTGGCGGGAGGTGGGGGGCGTCAGAATGAGCAGTTCTTC.

The chain's CDR3 is CASSLVGGYNSPLHF. CDR3 nucleotide sequence: TGCGCCAGCAGCTTGGTGGGGGGTTATAATTCACCCCTCCACTTT. This chain connects TRBV5-1 to TRBJ1-6, with TRBD1 as a possible D gene (5 bases). Germline CDR1 and CDR2: SGHRS and YFSETQ. The CDR3 has 15 amino acids. Trimming cost V 0 bases and J 4 bases, with 8 bases left between them.

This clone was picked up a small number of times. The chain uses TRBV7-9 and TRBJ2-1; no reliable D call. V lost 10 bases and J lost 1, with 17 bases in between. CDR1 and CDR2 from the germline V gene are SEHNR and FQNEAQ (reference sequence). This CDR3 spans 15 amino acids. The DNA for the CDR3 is TGTGCCACCAACTGGATAATTGTTTCCTACAATGAGCAGTTCTTC. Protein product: CATNWIIVSYNEQFF.

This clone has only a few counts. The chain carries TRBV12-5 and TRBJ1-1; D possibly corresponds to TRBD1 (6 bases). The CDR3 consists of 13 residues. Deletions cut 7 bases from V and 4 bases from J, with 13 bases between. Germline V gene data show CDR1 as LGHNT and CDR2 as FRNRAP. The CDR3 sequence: CASAPGGGTEAFF. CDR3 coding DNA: TGTGCTAGTGCCCCCGGGGGCGGCACTGAAGCTTTCTTT.

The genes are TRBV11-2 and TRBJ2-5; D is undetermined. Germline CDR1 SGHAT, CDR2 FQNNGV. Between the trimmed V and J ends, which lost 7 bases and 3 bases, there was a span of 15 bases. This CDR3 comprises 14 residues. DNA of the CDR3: TGTGCCAGCACCCCGTTAGGACCCGAAGAGACCCAGTACTTC. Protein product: CASTPLGPEETQYF.

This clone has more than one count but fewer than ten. The chain's CDR3 is CASSLGTSGRSGEQYF. The CDR3 nucleotides read TGTGCCAGCAGCTTAGGGACTAGCGGGAGGTCCGGGGAGCAGTACTTC. This chain links TRBV7-2 with TRBJ2-7; TRBD2 agrees at 14 bases. The CDR3 runs to 16 residues. The J segment lost 7 bases and the V segment lost 1 base, leaving 6 bases of the junction unmatched. Germline V gene lookup returns CDR1 SGHTA and CDR2 FQGNSA.

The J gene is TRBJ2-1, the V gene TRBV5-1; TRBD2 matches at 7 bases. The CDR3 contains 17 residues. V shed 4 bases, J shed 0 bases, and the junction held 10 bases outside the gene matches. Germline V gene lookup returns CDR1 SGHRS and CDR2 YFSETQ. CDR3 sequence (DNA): TGCGCCAGCAGCCCAGCCCGGCCTAGCGGCTCCTACAATGAGCAGTTCTTC. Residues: CASSPARPSGSYNEQFF.

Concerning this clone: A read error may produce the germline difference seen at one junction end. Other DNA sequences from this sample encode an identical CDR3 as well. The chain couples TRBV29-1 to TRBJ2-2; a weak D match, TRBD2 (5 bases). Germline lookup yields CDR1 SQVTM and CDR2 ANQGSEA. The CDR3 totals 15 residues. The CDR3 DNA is TGTAGCGTTGCTCGATCGGATACGAACACCGGGGAGCTGTTTTTT. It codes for CSVARSDTNTGELFF.

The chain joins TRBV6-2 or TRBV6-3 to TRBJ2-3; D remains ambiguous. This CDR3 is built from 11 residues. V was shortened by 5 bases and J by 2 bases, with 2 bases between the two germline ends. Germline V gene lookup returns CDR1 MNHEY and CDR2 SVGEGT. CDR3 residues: CASSDTDTQYF. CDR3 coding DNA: TGTGCCAGCAGTGACACAGATACGCAGTATTTT.

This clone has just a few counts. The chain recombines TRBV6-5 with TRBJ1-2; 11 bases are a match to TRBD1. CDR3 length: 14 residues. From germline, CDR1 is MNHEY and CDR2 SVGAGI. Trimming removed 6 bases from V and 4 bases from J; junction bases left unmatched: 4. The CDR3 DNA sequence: TGTGCCAGCAGCCGGGACAGGGGGACCTATGGCTACACCTTC. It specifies CASSRDRGTYGYTF.

CDR3 bases: TGTGCCAGCAGGGGACTAGCGGCTTACAATGAGCAGTTCTTC. Protein: CASRGLAAYNEQFF. This sequence joins TRBV3-1 (or the pseudogene TRBV3-2) and TRBJ2-1; 11 bases line up with TRBD2. CDR3 length: 14 amino acids. J was trimmed by 4 bases and V by 6 bases; bases with no gene match: 2. The germline CDR1 and CDR2 sequences are LGHDT and YNNKEL (reference sequence).

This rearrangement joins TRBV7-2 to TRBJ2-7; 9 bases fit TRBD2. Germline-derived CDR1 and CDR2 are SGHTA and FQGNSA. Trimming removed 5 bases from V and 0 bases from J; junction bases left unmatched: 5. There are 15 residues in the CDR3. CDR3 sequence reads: CASSPTSGSSYEQYF. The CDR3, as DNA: TGTGCCAGCAGCCCGACTAGCGGAAGCTCCTACGAGCAGTACTTC.